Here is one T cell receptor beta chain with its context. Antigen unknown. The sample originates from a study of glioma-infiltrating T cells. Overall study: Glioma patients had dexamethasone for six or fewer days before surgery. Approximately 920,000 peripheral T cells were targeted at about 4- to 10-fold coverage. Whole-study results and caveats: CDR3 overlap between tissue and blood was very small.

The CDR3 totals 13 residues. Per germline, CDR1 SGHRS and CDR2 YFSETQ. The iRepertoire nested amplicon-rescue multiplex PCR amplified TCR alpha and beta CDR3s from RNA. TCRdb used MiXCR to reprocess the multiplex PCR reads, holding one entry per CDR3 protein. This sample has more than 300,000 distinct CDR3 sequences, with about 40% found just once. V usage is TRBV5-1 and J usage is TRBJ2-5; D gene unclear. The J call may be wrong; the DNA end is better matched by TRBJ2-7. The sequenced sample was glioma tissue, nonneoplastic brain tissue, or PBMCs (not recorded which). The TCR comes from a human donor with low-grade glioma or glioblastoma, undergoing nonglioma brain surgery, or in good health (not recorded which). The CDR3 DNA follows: TGCGCCAGCAACCAGGCCAACTCCTACGAGCAGTACTTC. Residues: CASNQANSYEQYF.